These T cell receptor beta chains were read from a single sample in a study of shared clonotypes between healthy human individuals. Here immunoSEQ multiplex PCR was the method, and the copy in TCRdb shows in-frame clones only, minus some. The sample lists a few million clones; roughly 93% were seen once. Sample: naive CD4+ T cells from PBMCs. Every receptor here comes from a man between 18 and 35 years old in good health. Some clones in this sample may be carry-over from other donors' samples. Both conserved end residues are part of each CDR3. D genes are given only for firm matches. Not every row has a clone size; where given, it reads once, few, many or a size class.

V	size	J	length	D	CDR3	DNA
TRBV7-3	-	TRBJ2-1	14	-	CASSLTGYYNEQFF	TGTGCCAGCAGCTTAACAGGCTACTACAATGAGCAGTTCTTC
TRBV9	-	TRBJ1-1	15	-	CASSVDPFMNTEAFF	TGTGCCAGCAGCGTAGACCCGTTCATGAACACTGAAGCTTTCTTT
TRBV18	once	TRBJ1-2	13	-	CASSPTRNFGYTF	TGTGCCAGCTCACCGACCCGGAACTTTGGCTACACCTTC
TRBV11-2	-	TRBJ2-3	16	TRBD1	CASSFVLTGSTDTQYF	TGTGCCAGCAGCTTCGTCCTGACAGGGAGCACAGATACGCAGTATTTT
TRBV28	-	TRBJ1-2	11	-	CASSRQYGYTF	TGTGCCAGCAGTCGACAGTATGGCTACACCTTC
TRBV7-9	-	TRBJ2-5	16	TRBD2	CASSLPILAGGETQYF	TGTGCCAGCAGCTTGCCTATACTAGCGGGAGGTGAGACCCAGTACTTC
TRBV5-1	-	TRBJ2-2	16	TRBD2	CASSSTSGRATGELFF	TGCGCCAGCAGCTCGACTAGCGGGAGGGCCACCGGGGAGCTGTTTTTT
TRBV27	-	TRBJ2-3	16	TRBD2	CASSLSTSGDTDTQYF	TGTGCCAGCAGTTTATCGACTAGCGGGGACACAGATACGCAGTATTTT
TRBV7-2	-	TRBJ2-5	16	TRBD1	CASSLGGTGEMETQYF	TGTGCCAGCAGCTTAGGAGGGACAGGGGAGATGGAGACCCAGTACTTC
TRBV6-6	-	TRBJ2-1	16	-	CASSYSLLGTGNEQFF	TGTGCCAGCAGTTACTCCTTACTCGGCACAGGCAATGAGCAGTTCTTC
TRBV30	-	TRBJ2-1	12	-	CARDTSYNEQFF	TGTGCCAGAGATACAAGCTACAATGAGCAGTTCTTC
TRBV4-3	-	TRBJ2-1	17	-	CASSQDPGEWAYNEQFF	TGCGCCAGCAGCCAAGATCCAGGGGAATGGGCCTACAATGAGCAGTTCTTC
TRBV7-2	-	TRBJ1-1	13	-	CASTSRGNTEAFF	TGTGCCAGCACTTCCAGGGGTAACACTGAAGCTTTCTTT
TRBV5-1	-	TRBJ2-3	15	-	CASSLVTTSTDTQYF	TGCGCCAGCAGCTTGGTAACCACCTCCACAGATACGCAGTATTTT
TRBV29-1	-	TRBJ2-5	13	-	CSVGPILGETQYF	TGCAGCGTTGGCCCGATTCTAGGGGAGACCCAGTACTTC
TRBV7-2	-	TRBJ1-2	15	TRBD1	CASSLGQGVYYGYTF	TGTGCCAGCAGCCTAGGACAGGGAGTATACTATGGCTACACCTTC
TRBV29-1	-	TRBJ2-2	12	-	CSVDSNTGELFF	TGCAGCGTTGACAGCAACACCGGGGAGCTGTTTTTT
TRBV18	-	TRBJ1-1	15	TRBD1	CASSPDRGPLLEAFF	TGTGCCAGCTCACCTGACAGGGGGCCCCTACTTGAAGCTTTCTTT
TRBV30	-	TRBJ1-1	13	TRBD1	CAWSDRGNTEAFF	TGTGCCTGGAGTGACAGGGGTAACACTGAAGCTTTCTTT
TRBV5-6	-	TRBJ1-1	13	-	CASSLGGNTEAFF	TGTGCCAGCAGCTTGGGGGGCAACACTGAAGCTTTCTTT
TRBV19	-	TRBJ1-1	13	-	CASSISGNTEAFF	TGTGCCAGTAGTATTTCGGGTAACACTGAAGCTTTCTTT
TRBV5-1	-	TRBJ2-7	19	TRBD2	CASSYRSGLAGGPPYEQYF	TGCGCCAGCAGCTACCGTTCGGGACTAGCGGGAGGTCCCCCCTACGAGCAGTACTTC
TRBV9	-	TRBJ2-3	15	TRBD2	CASSASSGSTDTQYF	TGTGCCAGCAGCGCCTCTAGCGGGAGCACAGATACGCAGTATTTT
TRBV18	-	TRBJ2-2	16	TRBD1	CASSQPGQGGTGELFF	TGTGCCAGCTCACAACCGGGACAGGGAGGAACCGGGGAGCTGTTTTTT
TRBV5-6	once	TRBJ2-7	16	-	CASSPTSGGGSYEQYF	TGTGCCAGCAGCCCAACCAGCGGAGGGGGCTCCTACGAGCAGTACTTC
TRBV5-6	-	TRBJ2-7	12	-	CASSTSSYEQYF	TGTGCCAGCAGCACTAGTTCGTACGAGCAGTACTTC
TRBV7-8	-	TRBJ2-7	13	TRBD1	CASSWTGRYEQYF	TGTGCCAGCAGCTGGACAGGGCGTTACGAGCAGTACTTC
TRBV4-1	-	TRBJ2-2	16	TRBD2	CASSHGGLGYTGELFF	TGCGCCAGCAGCCACGGAGGACTAGGCTACACCGGGGAGCTGTTTTTT
TRBV2	-	TRBJ2-7	14	TRBD2	CASSEWREVGEQYF	TGTGCCAGCAGTGAATGGCGGGAGGTGGGTGAGCAGTACTTC